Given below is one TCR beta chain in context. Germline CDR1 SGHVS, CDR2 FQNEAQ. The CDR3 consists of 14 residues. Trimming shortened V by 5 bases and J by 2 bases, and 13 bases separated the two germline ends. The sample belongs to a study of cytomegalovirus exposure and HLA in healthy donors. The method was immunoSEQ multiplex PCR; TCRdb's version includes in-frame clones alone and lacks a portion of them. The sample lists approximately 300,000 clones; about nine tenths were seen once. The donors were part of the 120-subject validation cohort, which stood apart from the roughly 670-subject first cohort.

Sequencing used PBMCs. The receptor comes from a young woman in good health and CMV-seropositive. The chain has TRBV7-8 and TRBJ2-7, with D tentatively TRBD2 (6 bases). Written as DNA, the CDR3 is TGTGCCAGCAGCGGCACGGGACTTGCCTACGAGCAGTACTTC. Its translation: CASSGTGLAYEQYF.